This T cell receptor beta chain was captured in a study of prognosis after radiotherapy for stage I lung cancer. The table lists this clonotype with many counts. No antigen is known for it. This CDR3 contains 14 residues. V lost 1 base to trimming and J lost 0 bases, with 8 bases between them. From germline, CDR1 is DFQATT and CDR2 SNEGSKA (reference sequence). Study-level findings and limits: Reportedly, metastasis status was linked to differences in TRBV and TRBJ usage frequencies.

The authors amplified TCR beta CDR3 from genomic DNA using two-round multiplex PCR. First-round PCR, the initial amplification, used primers specific to each TRBV and TRBJ gene. TCRdb re-called the multiplex PCR reads through MiXCR, storing one row per CDR3 protein. The data hold about 35,000 distinct CDR3 sequences, with 32% observed a single time. The input for sequencing was PBMCs, taken before or after stereotactic body radiation therapy (not recorded which). The sequence was collected from a donor older than 45 with non-small cell lung cancer. The V call is TRBV20-1, the J call TRBJ2-3, with D unresolved. The CDR3 sequence: CSARASPSTDTQYF. As DNA, the CDR3 is TGCAGTGCTAGAGCCTCCCCTAGCACAGATACGCAGTATTTT.